This TCR beta chain was recorded in a study of cytomegalovirus exposure and HLA in healthy donors. Whole-study results and caveats: CMV serostatus alone was available as immune exposure information.

Use of 60 Vbeta and 13 Jbeta primers characterized the PCR. Clones were read by immunoSEQ multiplex PCR, and TCRdb kept only the in-frame ones, dropping some. The data show under 150,000 clones, and the top ten clones hold less than 3.5%. Notes on this clone: The antigen remains unidentified. The sample contains more than one DNA sequence encoding this CDR3.

Germline V gene lookup returns CDR1 MDHEN and CDR2 SYDVKM. V was clipped by 4 bases and J by 0 bases; unmatched bases: 3. The CDR3 runs 16 residues. Sequenced material: PBMCs. J is TRBJ2-5 and V is TRBV28; 12 nucleotides align to TRBD2. This TCR was sampled from a man in his forties or fifties in good health and CMV-seronegative. In nucleotides, the CDR3 is TGTGCCAGCAGTTCCACTAGCGGGGGGTACCAAGAGACCCAGTACTTC. Protein sequence: CASSSTSGGYQETQYF. Combining the CDR3 with reference TRBV28 and TRBJ2-5 gives the whole variable domain DVKVTQSSRYLVKRTGEKVFLECVQDMDHENMFWYRQDPGLGLRLIYFSYDVKMKEKGDIPEGYSVSREKKERFSLILESASTNQTSMYLCASSSTSGGYQETQYFGPGTRLLVL.